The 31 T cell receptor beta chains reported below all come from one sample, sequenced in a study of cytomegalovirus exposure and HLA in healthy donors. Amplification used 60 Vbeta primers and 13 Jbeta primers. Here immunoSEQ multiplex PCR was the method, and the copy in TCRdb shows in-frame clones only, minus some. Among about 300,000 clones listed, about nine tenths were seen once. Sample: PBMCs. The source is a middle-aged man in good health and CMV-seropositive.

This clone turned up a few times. The CDR3 loop reads CASSPRDRLYTEAFF. The DNA of the CDR3 is TGTGCCAGCAGCCCACGCGACAGGCTATACACTGAAGCTTTCTTT. This sequence joins TRBV7-9 and TRBJ1-1; a possible D gene is TRBD1 (6 bases). The CDR3 runs to 15 residues. The V gene's germline CDR1 is SEHNR and CDR2 FQNEAQ (reference sequence). V was pared by 5 bases and J by 3 bases, with 16 bases between.

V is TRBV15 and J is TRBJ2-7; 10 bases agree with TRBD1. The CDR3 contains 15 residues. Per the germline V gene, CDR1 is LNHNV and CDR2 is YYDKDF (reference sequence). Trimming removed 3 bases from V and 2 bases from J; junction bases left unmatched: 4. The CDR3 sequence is CATSSQDRGTYEQYF. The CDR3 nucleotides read TGTGCCACCAGCAGTCAGGACAGGGGGACCTACGAGCAGTACTTC.

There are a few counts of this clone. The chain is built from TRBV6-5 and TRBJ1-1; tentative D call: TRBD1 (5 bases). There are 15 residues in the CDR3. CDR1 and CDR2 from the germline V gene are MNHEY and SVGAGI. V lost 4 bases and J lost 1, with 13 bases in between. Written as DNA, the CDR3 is TGTGCCAGCAGTTCTTCTGGGGCGCCGAACACTGAAGCTTTCTTT. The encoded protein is CASSSSGAPNTEAFF.

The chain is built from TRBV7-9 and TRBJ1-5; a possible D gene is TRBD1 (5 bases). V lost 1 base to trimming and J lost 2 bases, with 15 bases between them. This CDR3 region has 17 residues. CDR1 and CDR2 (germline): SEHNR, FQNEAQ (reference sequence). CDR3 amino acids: CASSLEGWGPGNQPQHF. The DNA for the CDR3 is TGTGCCAGCAGCTTAGAAGGATGGGGCCCCGGCAATCAGCCCCAGCATTTT.

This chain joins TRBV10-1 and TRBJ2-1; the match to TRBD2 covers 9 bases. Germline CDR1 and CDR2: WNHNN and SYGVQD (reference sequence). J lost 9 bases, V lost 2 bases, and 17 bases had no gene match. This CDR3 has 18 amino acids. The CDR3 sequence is CASSEGKTSGSLGGEQFF. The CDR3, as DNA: TGCGCCAGCAGTGAGGGTAAGACTAGCGGTTCCCTGGGAGGTGAGCAGTTCTTC.

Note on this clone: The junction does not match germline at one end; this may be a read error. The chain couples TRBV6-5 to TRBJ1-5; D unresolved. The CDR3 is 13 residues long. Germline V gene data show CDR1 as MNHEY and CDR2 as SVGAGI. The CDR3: CACSLYSNQPQHF. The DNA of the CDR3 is TGTGCCTGCAGCCTGTATAGCAATCAGCCCCAGCATTTT.

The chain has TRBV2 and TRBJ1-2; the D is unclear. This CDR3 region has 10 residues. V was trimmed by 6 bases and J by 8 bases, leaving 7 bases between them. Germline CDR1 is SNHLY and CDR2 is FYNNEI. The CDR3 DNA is TGTGCCAGCAGACTAGAAGGCTACACCTTC. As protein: CASRLEGYTF.

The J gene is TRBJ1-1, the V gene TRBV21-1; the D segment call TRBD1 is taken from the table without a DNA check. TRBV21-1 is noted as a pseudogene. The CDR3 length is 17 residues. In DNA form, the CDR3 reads TGTGCCAGCAGCAAAAGTTTAAGGGGTCTCATGAACACTGAAGCTTTCTTT. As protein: CASSKSLRGLMNTEAFF.

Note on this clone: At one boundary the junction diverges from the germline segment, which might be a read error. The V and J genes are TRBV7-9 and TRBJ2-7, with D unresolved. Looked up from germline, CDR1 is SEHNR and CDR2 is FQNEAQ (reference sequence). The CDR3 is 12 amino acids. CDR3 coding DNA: TGTGCCAGCAGCTTAGGTACCTACGAGCGGTACTTC. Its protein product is CASSLGTYERYF.

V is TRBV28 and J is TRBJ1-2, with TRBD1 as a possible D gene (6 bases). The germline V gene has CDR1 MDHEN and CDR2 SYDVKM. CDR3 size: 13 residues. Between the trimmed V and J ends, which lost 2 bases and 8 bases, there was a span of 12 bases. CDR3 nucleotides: TGTGCCAGCAGTTTAGTACAGGGCGGCGGCTACACCTTC. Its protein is CASSLVQGGGYTF.

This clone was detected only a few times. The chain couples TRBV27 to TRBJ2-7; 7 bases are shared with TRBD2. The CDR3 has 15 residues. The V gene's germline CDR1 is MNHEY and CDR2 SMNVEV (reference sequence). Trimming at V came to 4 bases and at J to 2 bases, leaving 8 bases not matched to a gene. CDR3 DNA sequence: TGTGCCAGCAGTTCCACCAGACTAGCAGCCTACGAGCAGTACTTC. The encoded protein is CASSSTRLAAYEQYF.

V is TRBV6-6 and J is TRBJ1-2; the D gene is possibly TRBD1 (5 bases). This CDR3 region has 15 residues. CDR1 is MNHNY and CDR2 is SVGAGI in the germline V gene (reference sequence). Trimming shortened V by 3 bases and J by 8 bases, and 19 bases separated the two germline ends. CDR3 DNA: TGTGCCAGCAGTTATCGTCAGGGTGAAAATCAAGGCTACACCTTC. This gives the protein CASSYRQGENQGYTF.

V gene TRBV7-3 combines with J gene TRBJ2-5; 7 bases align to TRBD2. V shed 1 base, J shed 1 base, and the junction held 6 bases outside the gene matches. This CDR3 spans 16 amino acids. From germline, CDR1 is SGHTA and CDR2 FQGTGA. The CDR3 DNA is TGTGCCAGCAGCTTAAGGGGGGGTGTTTTCCAAGAGACCCAGTACTTC. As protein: CASSLRGGVFQETQYF.

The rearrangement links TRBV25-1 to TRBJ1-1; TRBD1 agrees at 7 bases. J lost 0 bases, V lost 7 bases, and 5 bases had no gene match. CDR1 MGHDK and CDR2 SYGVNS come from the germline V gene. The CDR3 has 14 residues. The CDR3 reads CASKTGFMNTEAFF. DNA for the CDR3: TGTGCCAGCAAGACAGGGTTTATGAACACTGAAGCTTTCTTT.

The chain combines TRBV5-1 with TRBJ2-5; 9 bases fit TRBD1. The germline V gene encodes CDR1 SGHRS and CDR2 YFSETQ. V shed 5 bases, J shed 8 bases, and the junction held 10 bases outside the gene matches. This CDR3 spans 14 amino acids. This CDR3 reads CASSPGTGRLTQYF. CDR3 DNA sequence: TGCGCCAGCAGTCCCGGGACAGGGCGCCTTACCCAGTACTTC.

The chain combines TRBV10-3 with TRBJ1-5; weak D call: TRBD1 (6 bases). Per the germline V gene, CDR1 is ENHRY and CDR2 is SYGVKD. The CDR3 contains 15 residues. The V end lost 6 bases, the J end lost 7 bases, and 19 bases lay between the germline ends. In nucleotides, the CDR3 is TGTGCCATCAGCCCCGTCGGGGGGCGCCCCCAGCCCCAGCATTTT. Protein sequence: CAISPVGGRPQPQHF.

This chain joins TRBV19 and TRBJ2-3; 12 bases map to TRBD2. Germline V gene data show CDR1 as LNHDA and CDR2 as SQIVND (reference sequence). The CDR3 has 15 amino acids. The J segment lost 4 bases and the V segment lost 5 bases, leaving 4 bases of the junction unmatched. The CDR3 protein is CASSPSGRAADTQYF. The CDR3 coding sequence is TGTGCCAGTAGTCCTAGCGGGAGGGCCGCAGATACGCAGTATTTT.

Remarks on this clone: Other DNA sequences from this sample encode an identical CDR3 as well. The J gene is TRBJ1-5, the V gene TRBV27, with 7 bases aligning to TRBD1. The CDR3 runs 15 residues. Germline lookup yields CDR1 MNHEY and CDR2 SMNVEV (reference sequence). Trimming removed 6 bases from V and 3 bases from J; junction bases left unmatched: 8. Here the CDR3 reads CASRSRDRHNQPQHF. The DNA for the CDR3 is TGTGCCAGCAGGAGCCGGGACAGACACAATCAGCCCCAGCATTTT.

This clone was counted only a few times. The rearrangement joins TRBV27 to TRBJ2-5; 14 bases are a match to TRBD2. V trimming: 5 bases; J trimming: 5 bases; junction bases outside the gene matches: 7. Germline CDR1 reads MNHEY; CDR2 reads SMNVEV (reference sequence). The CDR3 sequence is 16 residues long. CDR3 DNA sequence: TGTGCCAGCAGTCCCCGACTAGCGGGAGGGCTTGAGACCCAGTACTTC. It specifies CASSPRLAGGLETQYF.

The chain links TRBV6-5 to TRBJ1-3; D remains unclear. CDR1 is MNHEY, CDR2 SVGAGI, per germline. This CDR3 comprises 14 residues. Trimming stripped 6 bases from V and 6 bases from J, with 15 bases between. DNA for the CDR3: TGTGCCAGCAGCCACTTCTCCCGGGAAAACACCATATATTTT. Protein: CASSHFSRENTIYF.

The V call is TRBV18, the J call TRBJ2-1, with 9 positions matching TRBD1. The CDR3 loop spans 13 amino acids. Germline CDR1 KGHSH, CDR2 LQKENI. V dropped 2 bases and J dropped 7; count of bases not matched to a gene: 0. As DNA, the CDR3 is TGTGCCAGCTCACCAGGGACAGGGAATGAGCAGTTCTTC. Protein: CASSPGTGNEQFF.

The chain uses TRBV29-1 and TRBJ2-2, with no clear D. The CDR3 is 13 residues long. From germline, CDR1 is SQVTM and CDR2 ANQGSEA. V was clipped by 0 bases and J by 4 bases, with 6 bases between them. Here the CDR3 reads CSVEDRVTGELFF. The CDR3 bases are TGCAGCGTTGAAGATCGAGTCACCGGGGAGCTGTTTTTT.

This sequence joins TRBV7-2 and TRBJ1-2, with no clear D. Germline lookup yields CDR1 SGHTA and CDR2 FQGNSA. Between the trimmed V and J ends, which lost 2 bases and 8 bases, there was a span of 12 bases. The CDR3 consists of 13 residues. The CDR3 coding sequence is TGTGCCAGCAGCTTATCCCTCCCCGTGGGCTACACCTTC. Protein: CASSLSLPVGYTF.

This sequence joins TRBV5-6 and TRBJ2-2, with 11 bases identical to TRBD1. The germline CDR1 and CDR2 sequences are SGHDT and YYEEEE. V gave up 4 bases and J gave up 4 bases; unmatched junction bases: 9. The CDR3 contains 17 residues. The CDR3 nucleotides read TGTGCCAGCAGCCAACGCTACGGGACAGGGGGCACCGGGGAGCTGTTTTTT. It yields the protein CASSQRYGTGGTGELFF.

The CDR3 spells CASSTRQGFQDEAFF. The CDR3 DNA reads TGTGCCAGCAGCACCCGACAGGGGTTTCAAGATGAAGCTTTCTTT. The chain carries TRBV5-8 and TRBJ1-1; TRBD1 matches at 8 bases. The CDR3 sequence is 15 residues long. V shed 4 bases and J 7 bases; nucleotides not matched to a gene: 12. Germline CDR1 is SGHTS and CDR2 is YDEGEE.

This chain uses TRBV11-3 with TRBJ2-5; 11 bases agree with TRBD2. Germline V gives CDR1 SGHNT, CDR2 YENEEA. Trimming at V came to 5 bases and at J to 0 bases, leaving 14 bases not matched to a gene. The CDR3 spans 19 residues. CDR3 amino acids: CASSLGVISSGGYQETQYF. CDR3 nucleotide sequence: TGTGCCAGCAGCCTTGGGGTCATCTCTAGCGGGGGGTACCAAGAGACCCAGTACTTC.

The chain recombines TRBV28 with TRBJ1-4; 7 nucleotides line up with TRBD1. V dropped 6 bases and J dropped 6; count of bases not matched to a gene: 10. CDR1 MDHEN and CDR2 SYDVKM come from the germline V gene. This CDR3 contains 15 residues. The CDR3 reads CASRHRLGGDEKLFF. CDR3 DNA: TGTGCCAGCAGACACAGGTTAGGGGGCGATGAAAAACTGTTTTTT.

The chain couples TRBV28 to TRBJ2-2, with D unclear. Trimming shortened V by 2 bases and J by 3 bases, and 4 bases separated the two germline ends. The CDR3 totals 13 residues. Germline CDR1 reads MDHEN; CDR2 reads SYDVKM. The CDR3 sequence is CASSLLDTGELFF. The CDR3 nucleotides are TGTGCCAGCAGTTTACTAGACACCGGGGAGCTGTTTTTT. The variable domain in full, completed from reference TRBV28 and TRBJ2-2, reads DVKVTQSSRYLVKRTGEKVFLECVQDMDHENMFWYRQDPGLGLRLIYFSYDVKMKEKGDIPEGYSVSREKKERFSLILESASTNQTSMYLCASSLLDTGELFFGEGSRLTVL.

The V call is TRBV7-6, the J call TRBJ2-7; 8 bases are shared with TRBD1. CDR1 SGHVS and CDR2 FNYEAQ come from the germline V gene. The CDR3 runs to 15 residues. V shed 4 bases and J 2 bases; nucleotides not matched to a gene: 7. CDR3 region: CASSSETGDTYEQYF. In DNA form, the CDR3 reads TGTGCCAGCAGCTCAGAGACAGGGGATACCTACGAGCAGTACTTC.

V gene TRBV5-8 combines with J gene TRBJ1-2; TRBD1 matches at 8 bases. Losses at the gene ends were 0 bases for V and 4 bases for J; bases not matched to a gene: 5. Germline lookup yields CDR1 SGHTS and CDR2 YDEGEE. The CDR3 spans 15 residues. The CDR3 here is CASSLGTGFAYGYTF. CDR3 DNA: TGTGCCAGCAGCTTGGGGACAGGGTTCGCCTATGGCTACACCTTC.

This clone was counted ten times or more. DNA for the CDR3: TGTGCCAGCAGCCCCGAACACTACTCTACCTACGAGCAGTACTTC. It encodes CASSPEHYSTYEQYF. J is TRBJ2-7 and V is TRBV7-9; no definite D call. The CDR3 consists of 15 residues. Germline CDR1 reads SEHNR; CDR2 reads FQNEAQ (reference sequence). Trimming removed 5 bases at V and 2 bases at J, with 16 bases between.